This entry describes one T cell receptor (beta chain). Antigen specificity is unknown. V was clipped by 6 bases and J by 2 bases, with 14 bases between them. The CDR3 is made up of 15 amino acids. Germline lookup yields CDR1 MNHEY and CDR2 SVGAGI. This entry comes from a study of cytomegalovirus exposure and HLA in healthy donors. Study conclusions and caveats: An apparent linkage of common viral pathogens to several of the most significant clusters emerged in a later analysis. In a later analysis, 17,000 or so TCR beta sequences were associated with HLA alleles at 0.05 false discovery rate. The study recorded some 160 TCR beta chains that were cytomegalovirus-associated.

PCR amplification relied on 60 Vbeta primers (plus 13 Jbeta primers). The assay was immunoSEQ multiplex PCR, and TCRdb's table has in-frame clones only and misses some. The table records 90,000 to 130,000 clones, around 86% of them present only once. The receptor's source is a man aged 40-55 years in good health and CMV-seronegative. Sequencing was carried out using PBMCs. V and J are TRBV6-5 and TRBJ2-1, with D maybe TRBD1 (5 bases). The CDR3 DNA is TGTGCCAGCAGCCCTATCCCGACAGCCTACAATGAGCAGTTCTTC. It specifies CASSPIPTAYNEQFF.